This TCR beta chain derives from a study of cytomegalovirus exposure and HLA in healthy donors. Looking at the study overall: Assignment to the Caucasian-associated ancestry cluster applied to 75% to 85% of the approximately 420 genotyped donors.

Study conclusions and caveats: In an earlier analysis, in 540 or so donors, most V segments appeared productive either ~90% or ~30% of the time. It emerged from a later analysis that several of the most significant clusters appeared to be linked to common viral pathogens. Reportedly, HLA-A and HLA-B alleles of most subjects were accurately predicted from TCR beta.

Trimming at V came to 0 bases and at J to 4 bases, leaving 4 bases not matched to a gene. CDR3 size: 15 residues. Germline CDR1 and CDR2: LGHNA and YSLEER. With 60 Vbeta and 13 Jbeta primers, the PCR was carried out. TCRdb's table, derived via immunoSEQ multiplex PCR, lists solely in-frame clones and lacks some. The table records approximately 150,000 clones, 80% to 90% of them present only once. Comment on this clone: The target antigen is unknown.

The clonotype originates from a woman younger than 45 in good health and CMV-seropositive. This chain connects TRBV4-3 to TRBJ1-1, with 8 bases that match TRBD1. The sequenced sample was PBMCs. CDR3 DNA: TGCGCCAGCAGCCAAGATCAGGGGGCGGGCACTGAAGCTTTCTTT. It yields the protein CASSQDQGAGTEAFF.